Here is one TCR beta chain with its context. The antigen is unknown. The data stem from a study of shared clonotypes between healthy human individuals. Study-wide results and caveats: Sampling covered nothing but blood. Tissue TCR repertoires likely differ from those found in blood.

Clones were read by immunoSEQ multiplex PCR, and TCRdb kept only the in-frame ones, dropping some. Here the sample spans about 92,000 clones, 60% to 75% being singletons. CDR3 length: 15 amino acids. Germline CDR1 SQVTM, CDR2 ANQGSEA. V gave up 3 bases and J gave up 0 bases, with 13 bases separating them. Sample: memory CD8+ T cells sorted from blood. Subset: CD45RO+ cells pooled with CCR7-negative TemRA cells. This receptor was identified in a man under 40 in good health. The chain links TRBV29-1 to TRBJ2-3; D gene ambiguous. The CDR3 here is CSVDSVGSSTDTQYF. In DNA, the CDR3 is TGCAGCGTTGACTCTGTCGGATCGAGCACAGATACGCAGTATTTT.